This TCR beta chain was found in a study of CD8 T cells in ankylosing spondylitis. General study findings and limits: Apparently characteristic of ankylosing spondylitis blood was a TCR beta motif (about 8 highly homologous variants). The study looked at matched synovial fluid samples from ankylosing spondylitis patients. Disease-linked clones were reported to be significantly enriched there.

CDR1 and CDR2 (germline): SGHRS, YFSETQ. The ends lost 5 bases at V and 7 bases at J; junction bases unmatched: 6. The CDR3 is made up of 14 amino acids. This clonotype was counted between two and nine times. The antigen is unknown. TCRdb re-called the 5' RACE reads with MiXCR, one entry per CDR3 protein. The repertoire holds about 240,000 distinct CDR3 sequences, with approximately 9% as singletons. This chain uses TRBV5-1 with TRBJ2-1, with 10 bases matching TRBD2. Sequencing used blood, either unsorted or a sorted T cell fraction (not recorded which). The sequence derives from a male donor with ankylosing spondylitis or in good health (not recorded which). The CDR3 DNA reads as TGCGCCAGCAGTGCGAGCGGGAGGGTTAATGAGCAGTTCTTC. Translating gives CASSASGRVNEQFF.